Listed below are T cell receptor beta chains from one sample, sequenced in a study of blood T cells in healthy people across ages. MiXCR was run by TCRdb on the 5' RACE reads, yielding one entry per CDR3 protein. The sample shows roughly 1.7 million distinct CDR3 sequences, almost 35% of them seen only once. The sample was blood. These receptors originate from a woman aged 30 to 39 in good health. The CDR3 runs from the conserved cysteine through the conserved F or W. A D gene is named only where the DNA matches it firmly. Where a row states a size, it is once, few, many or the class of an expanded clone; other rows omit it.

DNA: TGTGCCAGCAGCCTAGCGGGGTACCAAGAGACCCAGTACTTC; CDR3: CASSLAGYQETQYF; J: TRBJ2-5; V: TRBV27; size: many; D: TRBD2
DNA: TGTGCCATCAGTGACGCGGCAGGGGGAACTGAAGCTTTCTTT; CDR3: CAISDAAGGTEAFF; J: TRBJ1-1; V: TRBV10-3; size: -; D: TRBD1
DNA: TGTGCCAGCAGCGAACAGGGGGGGGGCTCGTACGAGCAGTACTTC; CDR3: CASSEQGGGSYEQYF; J: TRBJ2-7; V: TRBV7-6; size: -; D: -
DNA: TGTGCCAGCAGCTACGGACAGGCAAACTCCTACGAGCAGTACTTC; CDR3: CASSYGQANSYEQYF; J: TRBJ2-7; V: TRBV5-6; size: few; D: TRBD1
DNA: TGTGCCATCAGTGGGTTGACAGGGGAGACCTACGAGCAGTACTTC; CDR3: CAISGLTGETYEQYF; J: TRBJ2-7; V: TRBV10-3; size: -; D: TRBD1
DNA: TGCGCCAGCAGCTCTTACGTGGATAGCGGCGAGCAGTACTTC; CDR3: CASSSYVDSGEQYF; J: TRBJ2-7; V: TRBV5-1; size: many; D: -
DNA: TGCAGTGCTGAACCGCTAGCGGGAGACCTAGCCTACGAGCAGTACTTC; CDR3: CSAEPLAGDLAYEQYF; J: TRBJ2-7; V: TRBV20-1; size: few; D: TRBD2
DNA: TGTGCCAGCAGCCAACTTATCCAGGGCACTGAAGCTTTCTTT; CDR3: CASSQLIQGTEAFF; J: TRBJ1-1; V: TRBV3-1; size: -; D: -
DNA: TGCGCCAGCAGCTACGGACTAGCGCCCCAAGAGACCCAGTACTTC; CDR3: CASSYGLAPQETQYF; J: TRBJ2-5; V: TRBV4-1; size: many; D: TRBD2
DNA: TGTGCCAGCAGCTTGGTAACAGGGGGTACGGAAAAACTGTTTTTT; CDR3: CASSLVTGGTEKLFF; J: TRBJ1-4; V: TRBV11-2; size: -; D: TRBD1
DNA: TGCGGCGGGGGGGCCTTGAATGAGCAGTTCTTC; CDR3: CGGGALNEQFF; J: TRBJ2-1; V: TRBV29-1; size: few; D: TRBD2
DNA: TGTGCCAGCAGTTCCGTAGGGGGCCGGACAGATACGCAGTATTTT; CDR3: CASSSVGGRTDTQYF; J: TRBJ2-3; V: TRBV6-5; size: -; D: TRBD1
DNA: TGCAGCGTTGTACGGGACTATGCCTACGAGCAGTACTTC; CDR3: CSVVRDYAYEQYF; J: TRBJ2-7; V: TRBV29-1; size: once; D: TRBD2
DNA: TGTGCCTGGAGCGTGCAGACGAACACTGAAGCTTTCTTT; CDR3: CAWSVQTNTEAFF; J: TRBJ1-1; V: TRBV30; size: -; D: -
DNA: TGTGCCAGCACCCGACAGCTCTTCTACGAGCAGTACTTC; CDR3: CASTRQLFYEQYF; J: TRBJ2-7; V: TRBV7-8; size: -; D: -
DNA: TGTGCCAGCAGTTACTCGAGGACCCAGGGCTACGAGCAGTACTTC; CDR3: CASSYSRTQGYEQYF; J: TRBJ2-7; V: TRBV6-2/TRBV6-3; size: -; D: -
DNA: TGCAGTGCTGAAGAGGCGGAGGATGGGGGAAGCTATGGCTACACCTTC; CDR3: CSAEEAEDGGSYGYTF; J: TRBJ1-2; V: TRBV20-1; size: few; D: -
DNA: TGCGCCAGCAGCTTGGAACAGGCCTCGGGAAAACTGTTTTTT; CDR3: CASSLEQASGKLFF; J: TRBJ1-4; V: TRBV5-1; size: few; D: -
DNA: TGTGCCAGCACGGCAGGGTGGCCCGAGGGCTACACCTTC; CDR3: CASTAGWPEGYTF; J: TRBJ1-2; V: TRBV27; size: -; D: -
DNA: TGCAGTGCTAGGGCCGGGACAGGGGGCAGGAGCAATCAGCCCCAGCATTTT; CDR3: CSARAGTGGRSNQPQHF; J: TRBJ1-5; V: TRBV20-1; size: -; D: TRBD1
DNA: TGTGCCAGCACCTGGACAGGGGAGTCCAACGAGCAGTACTTC; CDR3: CASTWTGESNEQYF; J: TRBJ2-7; V: TRBV6-5; size: -; D: TRBD1
DNA: TGTGCCTGCAGCTTAGCCCAGACAGGATATGGCTACACCTTC; CDR3: CACSLAQTGYGYTF; J: TRBJ1-2; V: TRBV7-2; size: -; D: -
DNA: TGTGCCACCAGCGGTCTATCCGGGGAGCTGTTTTTT; CDR3: CATSGLSGELFF; J: TRBJ2-2; V: TRBV15; size: -; D: -
DNA: TGTACCAGCTCGACAGGGAACACTGAAGCTTTCTTT; CDR3: CTSSTGNTEAFF; J: TRBJ1-1; V: TRBV7-9; size: -; D: -
DNA: TGCAGTGCTAGAGACCCTGAGGGGGGAGGGGGTAACTATGGCTACACCTTC; CDR3: CSARDPEGGGGNYGYTF; J: TRBJ1-2; V: TRBV20-1; size: -; D: -
DNA: TGTGCCAGCAGTAGGGTCGGGTCCACCTACAATGAGCAGTTCTTC; CDR3: CASSRVGSTYNEQFF; J: TRBJ2-1; V: TRBV6-1; size: few; D: -
DNA: TGCGCCAGCAGTGAACGTGCTGGCGGCTACGAGCAGTACTTC; CDR3: CASSERAGGYEQYF; J: TRBJ2-7; V: TRBV10-1; size: -; D: -
DNA: TGCAGTGCTAGAGCCGGGACAGGGGTCGACAATGAGCAGTTCTTC; CDR3: CSARAGTGVDNEQFF; J: TRBJ2-1; V: TRBV20-1; size: few; D: TRBD1
DNA: TGTGCCAGCGGTCCAGCCCCTCGGACAGGGATCAGGGGCTACACCTTC; CDR3: CASGPAPRTGIRGYTF; J: TRBJ1-2; V: TRBV27; size: -; D: TRBD1
DNA: TGTGCCAGCAGTGAAATACCCTCCAATGAGCAGTTCTTC; CDR3: CASSEIPSNEQFF; J: TRBJ2-1; V: TRBV25-1; size: few; D: -
DNA: TGCAGTGCTGTCGACAGGTTGAACACTGAAGCTTTCTTT; CDR3: CSAVDRLNTEAFF; J: TRBJ1-1; V: TRBV20-1; size: few; D: -
DNA: TGTGCCAGCAGCCCCACGGGGGTTTTAGGAGAGCTGTTTTTT; CDR3: CASSPTGVLGELFF; J: TRBJ2-2; V: TRBV3-1; size: -; D: -
DNA: TGTGCCAGCAGTTTAGCTGTCAGTTCCAATGAAAAACTGTTTTTT; CDR3: CASSLAVSSNEKLFF; J: TRBJ1-4; V: TRBV12-3/TRBV12-4; size: -; D: -
DNA: TGTGCCAGCAGTTATCGGAGCATGAACACTGAAGCTTTCTTT; CDR3: CASSYRSMNTEAFF; J: TRBJ1-1; V: TRBV6-6; size: -; D: -
DNA: TGCGCCAGCAGCTTGGTACTAGGTGGGGCCGAGCAGTACTTC; CDR3: CASSLVLGGAEQYF; J: TRBJ2-7; V: TRBV5-1; size: -; D: -
DNA: TGTGCCAGCAGTTTAGAGGGTCCCCGTGGTGGAAACAATGAGCAGTTCTTC; CDR3: CASSLEGPRGGNNEQFF; J: TRBJ2-1; V: TRBV12-3/TRBV12-4; size: many; D: -
DNA: TGTGCCAGCAGCTTAGGGTGGAGAGAGACCCAGTACTTC; CDR3: CASSLGWRETQYF; J: TRBJ2-5; V: TRBV7-2; size: many; D: -
DNA: TGTGCCAGCAGTGAAGACCTGGACAGGCCGAATCAGCCCCAGCATTTT; CDR3: CASSEDLDRPNQPQHF; J: TRBJ1-5; V: TRBV6-1; size: -; D: TRBD1
DNA: TGTGCCAGCAGCTTCCCGGGCGGTAAGCAGTTCTTC; CDR3: CASSFPGGKQFF; J: TRBJ2-1; V: TRBV11-2; size: -; D: -
DNA: TGTGCCAGCAGCTTTGGTTTCGGGGCTCCCGGGGCCAACGTCCTGACTTTC; CDR3: CASSFGFGAPGANVLTF; J: TRBJ2-6; V: TRBV7-9; size: -; D: -
DNA: TGTGCCAGCAGCAATCACAAATTGGGGGACAGCTACGAGCAGTACTTC; CDR3: CASSNHKLGDSYEQYF; J: TRBJ2-7; V: TRBV28; size: -; D: TRBD1
DNA: TGTGCCAGCAGCATACCGGGACTCCCCAAACCGGGTGAGCAGTTCTTC; CDR3: CASSIPGLPKPGEQFF; J: TRBJ2-1; V: TRBV7-9; size: many; D: -
DNA: TGTGCCTGGAGGGGCCCGGAGAGCCAGCCCCAGCATTTT; CDR3: CAWRGPESQPQHF; J: TRBJ1-5; V: TRBV30; size: -; D: -
DNA: TGTGCCAGCACCCTTGGGACTGTCAATTCACCCCTCCACTTT; CDR3: CASTLGTVNSPLHF; J: TRBJ1-6; V: TRBV25-1; size: few; D: -
DNA: TGCGCCAGCAGCAATAAGACCGGGACAGGGACCTCCTACGAGCAGTACTTC; CDR3: CASSNKTGTGTSYEQYF; J: TRBJ2-7; V: TRBV5-1; size: few; D: TRBD1
DNA: TGTGCCAGCAGCAAAGTAAGGACTAGCGGGACCTACAATGAGCAGTTCTTC; CDR3: CASSKVRTSGTYNEQFF; J: TRBJ2-1; V: TRBV21-1; size: -; D: -
DNA: TGTGCCAGCAGCCATCCCTTCGTCGGAGCTTTCTTT; CDR3: CASSHPFVGAFF; J: TRBJ1-1; V: TRBV6-5; size: -; D: -
DNA: TGTGCCAGCAGTCGAATAGACAGGGCCTTACCATATACGCAGTATTTT; CDR3: CASSRIDRALPYTQYF; J: TRBJ2-3; V: TRBV28; size: -; D: TRBD1
DNA: TGCAGTGCTCGTATAAGGGGGTATGGCACAGATACGCAGTATTTT; CDR3: CSARIRGYGTDTQYF; J: TRBJ2-3; V: TRBV20-1; size: few; D: -
DNA: TGTGCCAGCTCACCGTACGGGGGCGGCTCTGGGGCCAACGTCCTGACTTTC; CDR3: CASSPYGGGSGANVLTF; J: TRBJ2-6; V: TRBV18; size: -; D: -